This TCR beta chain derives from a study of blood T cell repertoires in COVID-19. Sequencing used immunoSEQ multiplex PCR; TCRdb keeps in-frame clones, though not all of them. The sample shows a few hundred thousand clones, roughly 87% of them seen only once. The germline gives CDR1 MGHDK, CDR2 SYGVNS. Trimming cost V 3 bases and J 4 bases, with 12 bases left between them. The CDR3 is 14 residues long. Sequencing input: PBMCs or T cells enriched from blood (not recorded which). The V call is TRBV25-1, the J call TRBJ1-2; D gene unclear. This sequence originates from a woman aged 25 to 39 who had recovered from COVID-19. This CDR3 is CASSEAQVSYGYTF. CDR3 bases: TGTGCCAGCAGTGAGGCCCAGGTTAGCTATGGCTACACCTTC.